This TCR beta chain was recovered during a study of early T cells in non-severe SARS-CoV-2 infection. Study-wide context: Sequencing of unsorted whole blood was done on bulk RNA, leaving chains unpaired. Study-wide findings and caveats: VDJdb matching skewed toward anti-spike CD8 responses, missing private and CD4 specificities.

Each cDNA molecule carried a unique molecular identifier. One entry per CDR3 protein results from TCRdb running MiXCR on the 5' RACE reads. The data hold about 71,000 distinct CDR3 sequences, with 12% observed a single time. With respect to this clonotype: The antigen is undetermined.

V dropped 0 bases and J dropped 1 base, with 10 bases sitting between them. This CDR3 has 15 residues. Germline CDR1 LGHNA, CDR2 YSLEER. The sequences come from whole blood, collected at baseline. This chain joins TRBV4-3 and TRBJ2-7; D ambiguous. The receptor comes from an adult who was a healthcare worker with PCR-confirmed SARS-CoV-2 infection or an uninfected control (not recorded which). CDR3 in DNA: TGCGCCAGCAGCCAAGATCGCGCGATATCCTACGAGCAGTACTTC. This gives the protein CASSQDRAISYEQYF.